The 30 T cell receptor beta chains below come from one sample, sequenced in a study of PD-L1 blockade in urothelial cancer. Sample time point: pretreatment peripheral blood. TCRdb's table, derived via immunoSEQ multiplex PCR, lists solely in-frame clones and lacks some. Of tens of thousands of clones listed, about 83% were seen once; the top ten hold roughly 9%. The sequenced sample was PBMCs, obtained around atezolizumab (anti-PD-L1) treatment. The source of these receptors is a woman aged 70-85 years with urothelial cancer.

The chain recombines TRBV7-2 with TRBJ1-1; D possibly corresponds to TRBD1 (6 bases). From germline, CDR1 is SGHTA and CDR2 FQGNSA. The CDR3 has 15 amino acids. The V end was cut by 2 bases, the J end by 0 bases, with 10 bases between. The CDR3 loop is CASSLWDTVNTEAFF. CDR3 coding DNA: TGTGCCAGCAGCTTATGGGACACAGTGAACACTGAAGCTTTCTTT.

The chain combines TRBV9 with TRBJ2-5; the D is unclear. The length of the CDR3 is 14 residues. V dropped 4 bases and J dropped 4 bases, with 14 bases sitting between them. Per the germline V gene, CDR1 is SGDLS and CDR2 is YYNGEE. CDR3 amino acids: CASSQAYSLETQYF. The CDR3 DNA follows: TGTGCCAGCAGCCAAGCCTACTCGCTAGAGACCCAGTACTTC.

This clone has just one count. The CDR3 coding sequence is TGTGCCAGCAGCGCGGGACAGGGAAAAGGTGAAAAACTGTTTTTT. Its translation: CASSAGQGKGEKLFF. The chain carries TRBV9 and TRBJ1-4, with TRBD1 matching over 9 bases. The CDR3 totals 15 residues. Germline CDR1 reads SGDLS; CDR2 reads YYNGEE. V was pared by 3 bases and J by 7 bases, with 7 bases of the junction left unmatched.

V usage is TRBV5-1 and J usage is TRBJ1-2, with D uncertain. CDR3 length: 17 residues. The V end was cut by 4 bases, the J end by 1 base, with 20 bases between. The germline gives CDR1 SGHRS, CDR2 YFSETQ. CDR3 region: CASSRNSGRLGNYGYTF. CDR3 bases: TGCGCCAGCAGCAGGAATTCTGGGCGTCTGGGTAACTATGGCTACACCTTC.

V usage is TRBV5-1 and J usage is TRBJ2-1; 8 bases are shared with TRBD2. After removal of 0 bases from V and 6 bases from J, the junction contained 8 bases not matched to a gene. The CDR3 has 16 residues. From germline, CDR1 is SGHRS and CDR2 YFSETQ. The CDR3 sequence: CASSLEASGPFNEQFF. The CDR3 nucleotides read TGCGCCAGCAGCTTGGAGGCTAGCGGGCCCTTCAATGAGCAGTTCTTC.

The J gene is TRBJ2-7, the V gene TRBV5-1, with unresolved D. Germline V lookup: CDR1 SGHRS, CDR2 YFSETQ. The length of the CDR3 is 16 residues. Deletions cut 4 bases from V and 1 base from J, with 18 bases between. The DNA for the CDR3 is TGCGCCAGCAGCGCGACCGGGTTCCAACTTTCCTACGAGCAGTACTTC. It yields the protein CASSATGFQLSYEQYF.

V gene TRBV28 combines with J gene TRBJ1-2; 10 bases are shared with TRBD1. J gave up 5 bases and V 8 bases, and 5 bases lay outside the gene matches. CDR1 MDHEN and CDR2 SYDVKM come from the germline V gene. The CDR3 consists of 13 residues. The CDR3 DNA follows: TGTGCCAGCCAGGGACAGGGGACATATGGCTACACCTTC. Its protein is CASQGQGTYGYTF.

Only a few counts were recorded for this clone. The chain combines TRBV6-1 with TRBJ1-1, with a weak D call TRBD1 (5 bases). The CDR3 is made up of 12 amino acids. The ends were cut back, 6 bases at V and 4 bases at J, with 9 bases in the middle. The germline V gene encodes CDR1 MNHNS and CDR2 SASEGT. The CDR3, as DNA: TGTGCCAGCAGGGGGCTAGTCACTGAAGCTTTCTTT. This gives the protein CASRGLVTEAFF.

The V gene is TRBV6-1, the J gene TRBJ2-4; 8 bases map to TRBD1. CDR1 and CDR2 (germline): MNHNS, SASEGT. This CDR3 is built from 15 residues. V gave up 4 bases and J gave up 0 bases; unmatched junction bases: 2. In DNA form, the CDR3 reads TGTGCCAGCAGTGTCGACAGGGGAGCCAAAAACATTCAGTACTTC. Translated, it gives CASSVDRGAKNIQYF.

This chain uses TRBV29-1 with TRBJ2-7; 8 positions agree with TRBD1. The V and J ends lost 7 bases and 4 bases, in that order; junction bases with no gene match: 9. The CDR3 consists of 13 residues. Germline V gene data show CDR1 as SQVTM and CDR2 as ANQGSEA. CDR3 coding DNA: TGCAGCGCTACCGGGACAGGTTTATACGAGCAGTACTTC. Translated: CSATGTGLYEQYF.

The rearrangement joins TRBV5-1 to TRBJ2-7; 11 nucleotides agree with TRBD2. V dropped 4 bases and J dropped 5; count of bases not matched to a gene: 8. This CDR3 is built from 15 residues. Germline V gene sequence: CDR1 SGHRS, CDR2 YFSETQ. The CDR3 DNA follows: TGCGCCAGCAGCCTCGAACTAGCGGGAGTGGACGAGCAGTACTTC. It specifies CASSLELAGVDEQYF. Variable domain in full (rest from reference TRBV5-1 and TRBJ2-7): KAGVTQTPRYLIKTRGQQVTLSCSPISGHRSVSWYQQTPGQGLQFLFEYFSETQRNKGNFPGRFSGRQFSNSRSEMNVSTLELGDSALYLCASSLELAGVDEQYFGPGTRLTVT.

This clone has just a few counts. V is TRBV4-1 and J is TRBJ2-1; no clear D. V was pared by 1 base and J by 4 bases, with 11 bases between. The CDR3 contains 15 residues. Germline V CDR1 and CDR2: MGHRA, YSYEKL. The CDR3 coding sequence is TGCGCCAGCAGCCAAGTCTTGCGGAGTTACAATGAGCAGTTCTTC. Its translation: CASSQVLRSYNEQFF.

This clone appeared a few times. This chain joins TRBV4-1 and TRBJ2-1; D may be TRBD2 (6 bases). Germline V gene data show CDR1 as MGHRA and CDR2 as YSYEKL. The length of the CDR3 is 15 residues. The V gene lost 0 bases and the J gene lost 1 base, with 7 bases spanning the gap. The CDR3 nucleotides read TGCGCCAGCAGCCAAGAGGGGACTTCCTACAATGAGCAGTTCTTC. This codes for CASSQEGTSYNEQFF.

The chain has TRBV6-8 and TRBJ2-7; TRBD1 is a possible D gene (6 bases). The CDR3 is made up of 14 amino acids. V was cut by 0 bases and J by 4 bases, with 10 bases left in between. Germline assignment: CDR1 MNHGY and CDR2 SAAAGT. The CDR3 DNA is TGTGCCAGCAGTTACTCACAGGGCTGGTACGAGCAGTACTTC. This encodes CASSYSQGWYEQYF.

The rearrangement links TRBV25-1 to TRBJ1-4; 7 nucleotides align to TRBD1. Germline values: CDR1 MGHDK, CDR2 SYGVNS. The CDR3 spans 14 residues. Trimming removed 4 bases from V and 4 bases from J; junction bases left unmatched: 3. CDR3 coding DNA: TGTGCCAGCAGTGGGGGACAGATTAATGAAAAACTGTTTTTT. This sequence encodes CASSGGQINEKLFF. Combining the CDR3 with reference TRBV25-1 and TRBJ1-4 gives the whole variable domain EADIYQTPRYLVIGTGKKITLECSQTMGHDKMYWYQQDPGMELHLIHYSYGVNSTEKGDLSSESTVSRIRTEHFPLTLESARPSHTSQYLCASSGGQINEKLFFGSGTQLSVL.

CDR3 sequence reads: CASRTTTGGSEKLFF. The CDR3 DNA is TGTGCCAGCAGGACTACGACAGGGGGGAGTGAAAAACTGTTTTTT. V usage is TRBV6-1 and J usage is TRBJ1-4; 9 positions match TRBD1. The CDR3 covers 15 residues. V dropped 6 bases and J dropped 7; count of bases not matched to a gene: 9. Looked up from germline, CDR1 is MNHNS and CDR2 is SASEGT.

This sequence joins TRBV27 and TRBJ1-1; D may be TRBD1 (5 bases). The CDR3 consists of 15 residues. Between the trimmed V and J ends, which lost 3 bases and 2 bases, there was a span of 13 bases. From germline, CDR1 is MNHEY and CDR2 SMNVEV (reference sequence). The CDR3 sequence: CASSFTGTGNTEAFF. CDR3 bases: TGTGCCAGCAGTTTCACCGGAACAGGAAACACTGAAGCTTTCTTT.

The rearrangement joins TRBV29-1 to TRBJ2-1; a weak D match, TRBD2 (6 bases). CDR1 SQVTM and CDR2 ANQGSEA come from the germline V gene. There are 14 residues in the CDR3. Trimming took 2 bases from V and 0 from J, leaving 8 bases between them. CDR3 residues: CSVESGSSYNEQFF. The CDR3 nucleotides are TGCAGCGTTGAAAGCGGGTCCTCCTACAATGAGCAGTTCTTC.

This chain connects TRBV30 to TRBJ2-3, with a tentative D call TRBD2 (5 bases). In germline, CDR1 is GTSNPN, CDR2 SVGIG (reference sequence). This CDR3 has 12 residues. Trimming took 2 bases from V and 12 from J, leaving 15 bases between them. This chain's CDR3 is CAWSPTRTHQYF. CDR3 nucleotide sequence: TGTGCCTGGAGTCCCACTAGGACCCATCAGTATTTT.

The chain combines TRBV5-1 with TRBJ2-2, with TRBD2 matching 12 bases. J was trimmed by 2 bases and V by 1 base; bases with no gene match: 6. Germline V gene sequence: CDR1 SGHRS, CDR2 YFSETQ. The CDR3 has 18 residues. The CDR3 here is CASSLSLAGGLNTGELFF. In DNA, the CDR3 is TGCGCCAGCAGCTTGTCACTAGCGGGAGGACTAAACACCGGGGAGCTGTTTTTT. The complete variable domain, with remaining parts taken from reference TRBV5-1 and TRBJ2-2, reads KAGVTQTPRYLIKTRGQQVTLSCSPISGHRSVSWYQQTPGQGLQFLFEYFSETQRNKGNFPGRFSGRQFSNSRSEMNVSTLELGDSALYLCASSLSLAGGLNTGELFFGEGSRLTVL.

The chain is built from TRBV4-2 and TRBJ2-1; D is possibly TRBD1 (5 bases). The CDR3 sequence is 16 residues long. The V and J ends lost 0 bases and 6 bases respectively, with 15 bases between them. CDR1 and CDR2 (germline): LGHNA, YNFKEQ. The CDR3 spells CASSQDITSGINEQFF. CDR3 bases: TGTGCCAGCAGCCAAGATATCACTTCAGGGATCAATGAGCAGTTCTTC.

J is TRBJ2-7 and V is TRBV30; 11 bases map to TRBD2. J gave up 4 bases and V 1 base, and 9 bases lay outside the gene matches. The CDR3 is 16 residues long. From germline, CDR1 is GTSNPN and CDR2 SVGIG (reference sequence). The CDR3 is CAWSAEDGTSGYEQYF. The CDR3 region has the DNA TGTGCCTGGAGTGCAGAAGACGGGACTAGCGGATACGAGCAGTACTTC. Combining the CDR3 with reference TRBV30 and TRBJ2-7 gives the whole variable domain SQTIHQWPATLVQPVGSPLSLECTVEGTSNPNLYWYRQAAGRGLQLLFYSVGIGQISSEVPQNLSASRPQDRQFILSSKKLLLSDSGFYLCAWSAEDGTSGYEQYFGPGTRLTVT.

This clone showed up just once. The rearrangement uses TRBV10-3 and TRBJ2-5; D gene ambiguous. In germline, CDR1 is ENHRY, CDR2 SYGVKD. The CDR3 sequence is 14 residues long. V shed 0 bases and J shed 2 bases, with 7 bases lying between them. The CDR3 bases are TGTGCCATCAGTGAGTCAAACTCTCAAGAGACCCAGTACTTC. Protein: CAISESNSQETQYF.

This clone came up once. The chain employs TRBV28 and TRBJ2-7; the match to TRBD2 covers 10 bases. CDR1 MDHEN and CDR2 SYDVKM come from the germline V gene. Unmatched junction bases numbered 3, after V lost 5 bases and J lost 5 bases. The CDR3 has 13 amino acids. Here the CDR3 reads CASSVLAGDEQYF. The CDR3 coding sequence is TGTGCCAGCAGTGTCCTAGCGGGAGACGAGCAGTACTTC.

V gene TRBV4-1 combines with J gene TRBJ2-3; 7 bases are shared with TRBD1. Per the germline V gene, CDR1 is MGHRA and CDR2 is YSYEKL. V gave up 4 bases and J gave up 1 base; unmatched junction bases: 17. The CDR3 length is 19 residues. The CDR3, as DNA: TGCGCCAGCAGCCTCTGGGACAGCAAAGGGGCTACGGGCACAGATACGCAGTATTTT. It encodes CASSLWDSKGATGTDTQYF.

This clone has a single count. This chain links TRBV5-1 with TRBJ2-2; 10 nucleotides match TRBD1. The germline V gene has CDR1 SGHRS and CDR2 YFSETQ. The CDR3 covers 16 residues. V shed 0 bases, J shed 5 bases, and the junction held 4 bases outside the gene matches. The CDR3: CASSLGQGARTGELFF. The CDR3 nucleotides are TGCGCCAGCAGCTTGGGACAGGGGGCTAGGACCGGGGAGCTGTTTTTT.

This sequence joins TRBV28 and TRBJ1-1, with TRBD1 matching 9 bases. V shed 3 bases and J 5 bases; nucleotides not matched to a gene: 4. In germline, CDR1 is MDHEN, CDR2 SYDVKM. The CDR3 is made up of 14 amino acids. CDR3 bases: TGTGCCAGCAGTTTCAGGGGACAGGGAACTGAAGCTTTCTTT. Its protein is CASSFRGQGTEAFF.

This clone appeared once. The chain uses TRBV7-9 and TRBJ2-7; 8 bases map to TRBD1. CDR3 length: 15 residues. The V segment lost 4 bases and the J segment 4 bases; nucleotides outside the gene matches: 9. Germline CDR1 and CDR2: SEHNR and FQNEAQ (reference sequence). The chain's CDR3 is CASSSDRGRDYEQYF. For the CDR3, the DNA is TGTGCCAGCAGCTCAGACAGGGGCCGGGATTACGAGCAGTACTTC.

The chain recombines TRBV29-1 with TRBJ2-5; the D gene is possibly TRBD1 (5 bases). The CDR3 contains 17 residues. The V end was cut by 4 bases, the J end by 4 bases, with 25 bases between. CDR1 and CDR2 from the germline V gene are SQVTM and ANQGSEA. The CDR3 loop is CSVGGRQLSVYGETQYF. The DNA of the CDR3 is TGCAGCGTTGGGGGAAGACAGCTTTCGGTGTACGGAGAGACCCAGTACTTC.

CDR3 DNA: TGCGCCAGCAGCTCTAGCGGGGGGGCGTGGGAGACCCAGTACTTC. Translating gives CASSSSGGAWETQYF. The V gene is TRBV4-3, the J gene TRBJ2-5; 12 bases agree with TRBD2. The CDR3 runs to 15 residues. CDR1 LGHNA and CDR2 YSLEER come from the germline V gene. J lost 5 bases, V lost 5 bases, and 6 bases had no gene match.